This T cell receptor beta chain was identified in a study of blood T cell repertoires in COVID-19. Study-level information: T cells, B-cell-depleted T cells, or PBMCs provided the cDNA or gDNA that served as material.

The authors' processing: Amplification of reference gene primers was used by the study to estimate nucleated cell counts. Assay used: immunoSEQ multiplex PCR; TCRdb lists only in-frame clones, some missing. V, J and clone size are those of that table, while D and trimming were read from the DNA. This table holds 200,000 to 250,000 clones, over 80% found once. Enrollees, about 18 to 90 years old, lived in some 24 US areas. The CDR3 consists of 16 residues. The germline V and J ends were trimmed by 3 bases and 4 bases, with 19 bases remaining between them. Germline V gene sequence: CDR1 MNHEY, CDR2 SMNVEV (reference sequence).

The sequenced sample was PBMCs or T cells enriched from blood (not recorded which). The TCR originated in a man between 18 and 35 years old with acute COVID-19. V and J are TRBV27 and TRBJ2-7; a weak D match, TRBD1 (5 bases). The CDR3 sequence is CASSLLQGEKSYEQYF. The CDR3 nucleotides are TGTGCCAGCAGTTTGTTGCAGGGCGAAAAATCGTACGAGCAGTACTTC.